Listed below are T cell receptor beta chains from one sample, sequenced in a study of T cell changes during pregnancy in multiple sclerosis. Generated by immunoSEQ multiplex PCR, the TCRdb table keeps only in-frame clones and is missing some. The top ten clones hold about 0.45% of a sample with fewer than 150,000 clones, 95% to 98% of them seen once. Specimen: peripheral blood, collected after pregnancy. These receptors all stem from a female donor with multiple sclerosis, enrolled in a pregnancy study. Both conserved end residues are part of each CDR3. Each record gives: D gene, J gene, V gene, clone size, CDR3 DNA, CDR3 protein. D genes are given only for firm matches. The size of a clone is reported for some rows only, either as once, few or many, or as a class for expanded clones.

d_gene: .; j_gene: TRBJ2-7; v_gene: TRBV28; abundance: .; CDR3nt: TGTGCCAGCAGTTTGAGGGCAGCCAATAACTACGAGCAGTACTTC; CDR3aa: CASSLRAANNYEQYF
d_gene: TRBD1; j_gene: TRBJ1-1; v_gene: TRBV5-4; abundance: .; CDR3nt: TGTGCCAGCAGCCTCCCGGGACAGGGGGATCGGGCTTTCTTT; CDR3aa: CASSLPGQGDRAFF
d_gene: .; j_gene: TRBJ2-3; v_gene: TRBV7-6; abundance: .; CDR3nt: TGTGCCAGCAGCTTAGCCGGGGAACGAGCAGATACGCAGTATTTT; CDR3aa: CASSLAGERADTQYF
d_gene: .; j_gene: TRBJ2-3; v_gene: TRBV2; abundance: .; CDR3nt: TGTGCCACCACAGACAGGAAGAAAGATACGCAGTATTTT; CDR3aa: CATTDRKKDTQYF
d_gene: .; j_gene: TRBJ2-7; v_gene: TRBV4-3; abundance: .; CDR3nt: TGCGCCAGCAGCCAAGATTGGCCCGCGGCCGGGGAGCAGTACTTC; CDR3aa: CASSQDWPAAGEQYF
d_gene: .; j_gene: TRBJ2-1; v_gene: TRBV29-1; abundance: .; CDR3nt: TGCAGCGCTCCGGTAGACGGGGTGCAGTTCTTC; CDR3aa: CSAPVDGVQFF
d_gene: TRBD2; j_gene: TRBJ2-1; v_gene: TRBV9; abundance: once; CDR3nt: TGTGCCAGCAGCGTGGGACCCTCCCAGCAGCGGGGGTTCGTGGATGAGCAGTTCTTC; CDR3aa: CASSVGPSQQRGFVDEQFF
d_gene: TRBD1; j_gene: TRBJ1-5; v_gene: TRBV19; abundance: .; CDR3nt: TGTGCCAGTAGGATACAGGGGGCTGGCAATCAGCCCCAGCATTTT; CDR3aa: CASRIQGAGNQPQHF
d_gene: .; j_gene: TRBJ1-5; v_gene: TRBV27; abundance: .; CDR3nt: TGTGCCACCCGAGACAGGTCCAATCAGCCCCAGCATTTT; CDR3aa: CATRDRSNQPQHF
d_gene: TRBD1; j_gene: TRBJ2-7; v_gene: TRBV7-9; abundance: .; CDR3nt: TGTGCCAGCAGCCCTCCGACAGGGATCTACGAGCAGTACTTC; CDR3aa: CASSPPTGIYEQYF
d_gene: TRBD1; j_gene: TRBJ2-3; v_gene: TRBV9; abundance: .; CDR3nt: TGTGCCAGCAGCGGACACAGGGGGCGCACAGATACGCAGTATTTT; CDR3aa: CASSGHRGRTDTQYF
d_gene: TRBD2; j_gene: TRBJ2-3; v_gene: TRBV30; abundance: .; CDR3nt: TGTGCCTGGAGTCCGACCCGGACTAGCGGGAGGACAGATACGCAGTATTTT; CDR3aa: CAWSPTRTSGRTDTQYF
d_gene: TRBD2; j_gene: TRBJ2-2; v_gene: TRBV7-3; abundance: .; CDR3nt: TGTGCCAGCAGCTTACATCCTTTGTCTAGCGGGGGCGGGGAGCTGTTTTTT; CDR3aa: CASSLHPLSSGGGELFF
d_gene: TRBD2; j_gene: TRBJ2-2; v_gene: TRBV19; abundance: .; CDR3nt: TGTGCCAGTAGTATATCCCCCGGGGGGGCCGCGAACACCGGGGAGCTGTTTTTT; CDR3aa: CASSISPGGAANTGELFF
d_gene: TRBD1; j_gene: TRBJ2-7; v_gene: TRBV7-6; abundance: .; CDR3nt: TGTGCCAGCAGCTTAGGGATGGGACAGGGAAACTACGAGCAGTACTTC; CDR3aa: CASSLGMGQGNYEQYF
d_gene: TRBD1; j_gene: TRBJ2-7; v_gene: TRBV19; abundance: once; CDR3nt: TGTGCCAGTAGTATACAACAGGGGGTCTCCTACGAGCAGTACTTC; CDR3aa: CASSIQQGVSYEQYF
d_gene: .; j_gene: TRBJ2-1; v_gene: TRBV19; abundance: .; CDR3nt: TGTGCCAGTACGGCTAGCCAATACAATGAGCAGTTCTTC; CDR3aa: CASTASQYNEQFF
d_gene: .; j_gene: TRBJ2-1; v_gene: TRBV29-1; abundance: .; CDR3nt: TGCAGCGTCCCCAGACAGGACTTAGGAGGGCAGTTCTTC; CDR3aa: CSVPRQDLGGQFF
d_gene: .; j_gene: TRBJ1-1; v_gene: TRBV19; abundance: .; CDR3nt: TGTGCCAGTAGTCTACTACAGGGACTGAACACTGAAGCTTTCTTT; CDR3aa: CASSLLQGLNTEAFF
d_gene: .; j_gene: TRBJ2-7; v_gene: TRBV28; abundance: .; CDR3nt: TGTGCCAGCAGTTTATTGAGGGTCTACGAGCAGTACTTC; CDR3aa: CASSLLRVYEQYF
d_gene: .; j_gene: TRBJ1-2; v_gene: TRBV28; abundance: .; CDR3nt: TGTGCCAGCAGTCAGGGCCTTTGGGGTGGCTACACCTTC; CDR3aa: CASSQGLWGGYTF
d_gene: TRBD2; j_gene: TRBJ2-2; v_gene: TRBV6-5; abundance: .; CDR3nt: TGTGCCAGCAGTAGACTAGCGGGAACCGGGGAGCTGTTTTTT; CDR3aa: CASSRLAGTGELFF
d_gene: .; j_gene: TRBJ1-2; v_gene: TRBV28; abundance: .; CDR3nt: TGTGCCAGCAGTTTTCTCCTTCGCGTCGAGAAGGACATCTATAACTATGGCTACACCTTC; CDR3aa: CASSFLLRVEKDIYNYGYTF
d_gene: TRBD1; j_gene: TRBJ2-2; v_gene: TRBV19; abundance: few; CDR3nt: TGTGCCAGTAGTATAAACAGGGGGCCCGGGGAGCTGTTTTTT; CDR3aa: CASSINRGPGELFF
d_gene: .; j_gene: TRBJ2-5; v_gene: TRBV6-5; abundance: .; CDR3nt: TGTGCCAGCAGTTTAGAAGAGACCCAGTACTTC; CDR3aa: CASSLEETQYF
d_gene: .; j_gene: TRBJ2-7; v_gene: TRBV5-6; abundance: .; CDR3nt: TGTGCCAGCAGCCTGGGAGCCTACGAGCAGTACTTC; CDR3aa: CASSLGAYEQYF
d_gene: TRBD1; j_gene: TRBJ2-1; v_gene: TRBV5-1; abundance: .; CDR3nt: TGCGCCAGCAGCACCGTCCAAACAGGGGGCCCATACAATGAGCAGTTCTTC; CDR3aa: CASSTVQTGGPYNEQFF
d_gene: .; j_gene: TRBJ1-4; v_gene: TRBV5-1; abundance: .; CDR3nt: TGCGCCAGCAGCATTGGGGGCCCGAAGGGTGAAAAACTGTTTTTT; CDR3aa: CASSIGGPKGEKLFF
d_gene: .; j_gene: TRBJ1-1; v_gene: TRBV5-1; abundance: .; CDR3nt: TGCGCCAGCAGTCGGCCACAGAGCACTGAAGCTTTCTTT; CDR3aa: CASSRPQSTEAFF
d_gene: .; j_gene: TRBJ2-7; v_gene: TRBV18; abundance: .; CDR3nt: TGTGCCAGCTCACCACCGGCCGGGAGAACCTACGAGCAGTACTTC; CDR3aa: CASSPPAGRTYEQYF
d_gene: TRBD2; j_gene: TRBJ2-1; v_gene: TRBV19; abundance: .; CDR3nt: TGTGCCAGTAGTATCTCTAGCGGGGCCTACAATGAGCAGTTCTTC; CDR3aa: CASSISSGAYNEQFF
d_gene: .; j_gene: TRBJ2-2; v_gene: TRBV10-2; abundance: .; CDR3nt: TGCGCCAGCAGTGAGGGGCTCTCCCTCACCGGGGAGCTGTTTTTT; CDR3aa: CASSEGLSLTGELFF
d_gene: .; j_gene: TRBJ2-7; v_gene: TRBV10-3; abundance: once; CDR3nt: TGTGCCATCAGTGAGGCTTCCGGACAATTCTCCTACGAGCAGTACTTC; CDR3aa: CAISEASGQFSYEQYF
d_gene: TRBD2; j_gene: TRBJ2-1; v_gene: TRBV19; abundance: few; CDR3nt: TGTGCCAGTAGCCGTTCCACCTTAGCGGGAGTATTCTACAATGAGCAGTTCTTC; CDR3aa: CASSRSTLAGVFYNEQFF
d_gene: .; j_gene: TRBJ2-7; v_gene: TRBV19; abundance: .; CDR3nt: TGTGCCAGTAGTCAGGGGCCTTCCTACGAGCAGTACTTC; CDR3aa: CASSQGPSYEQYF
d_gene: .; j_gene: TRBJ2-1; v_gene: TRBV10-3; abundance: .; CDR3nt: TGTGCCATCAGTGAGCGGGACATAGGTCACGATGAGCAGTTCTTC; CDR3aa: CAISERDIGHDEQFF
d_gene: .; j_gene: TRBJ2-2; v_gene: TRBV9; abundance: once; CDR3nt: TGTGCCAGCAGCGTAGCCCCCGGGGGTATGAACACCGGGGAGCTGTTTTTT; CDR3aa: CASSVAPGGMNTGELFF
d_gene: TRBD2; j_gene: TRBJ2-3; v_gene: TRBV11-1; abundance: once; CDR3nt: TGTGCCAGCAGCTTCCTGACTAGCGGGAGTTCAGATACGCAGTATTTT; CDR3aa: CASSFLTSGSSDTQYF
d_gene: .; j_gene: TRBJ2-1; v_gene: TRBV6-1; abundance: .; CDR3nt: TGTGCCAGCACCCCCGGCCCAGGGGACAATGAGCAGTTCTTC; CDR3aa: CASTPGPGDNEQFF
d_gene: .; j_gene: TRBJ2-5; v_gene: TRBV5-6; abundance: .; CDR3nt: TGTGCCAGCGTTCGGCGGGCCCAAGAGACCCAGTACTTC; CDR3aa: CASVRRAQETQYF
d_gene: TRBD2; j_gene: TRBJ2-1; v_gene: TRBV27; abundance: once; CDR3nt: TGTGCCAGCAGCCCTCTAGCGGGAGGGTTCAATGAGCAGTTCTTC; CDR3aa: CASSPLAGGFNEQFF